This T cell receptor beta chain was documented in a study of T cells in Graves' hyperthyroidism and ophthalmopathy. Amplification of TCR beta CDR3 regions used RNA as the template. The HTBI primer set served for first-round RT-PCR of the TCR CDR3. TCRdb independently ran MiXCR on the multiplex PCR reads; one entry per CDR3 protein. The sample gives 450,000 to 700,000 distinct CDR3 sequences, more than 45% of which show up once; more than 7.5% is in the top ten. This CDR3 region has 12 residues. Trimming removed 8 bases from V and 6 bases from J, with 14 bases in between. Per germline, CDR1 SGHTA and CDR2 FQGNSA. This clonotype was detected ten times or more. No ophthalmopathy progression within 18 months constituted stable Graves' hyperthyroidism.

This receptor was identified in a woman between 18 and 30 years old with Graves' hyperthyroidism. Sequencing input: peripheral blood or thyroid tissue (not recorded which). This sequence joins TRBV7-2 and TRBJ2-7; D is unresolved. The CDR3 sequence: CASCVYLGEQYF. In DNA form, the CDR3 reads TGTGCCAGCTGTGTCTACCTGGGCGAGCAGTACTTC.